This T cell receptor beta chain is from a study of blood T cell repertoires in COVID-19. Study-level information: Specimens from acute and convalescent COVID-19 originated in the United States, Italy and Spain. T cells, B-cell-depleted T cells, or PBMCs supplied cDNA or gDNA.

Authors' analysis steps: Estimated nucleated cell counts came from reference gene primer amplification. Method: immunoSEQ multiplex PCR; TCRdb's copy keeps in-frame clones and lacks some. D and trimming come from the DNA, and the V and J calls and clone size come from that table. Of roughly 260,000 clones listed, about 88% are singletons. The germline gives CDR1 SGHRS, CDR2 YFSETQ. Trimming took 4 bases from V and 0 from J, leaving 17 bases between them. CDR3 length: 18 residues. This chain connects TRBV5-1 to TRBJ2-6; no clear D gene. The sequencing sample was made of peripheral blood. This sequence originates from a woman in her thirties or forties who had recovered from COVID-19. CDR3 sequence (DNA): TGCGCCAGCAGCCCCCCGTCAGTCCTCCGCTCTGGGGCCAACGTCCTGACTTTC. This translates into CASSPPSVLRSGANVLTF.